This TCR beta chain is drawn from a study of T cell responses to AZD1222 COVID-19 vaccine. Regarding this clone: Its antigen is undetermined.

General study points: Without day 14 samples, only post-peak T cell repertoires were studied. White British ancestry dominated among donors, who included more females, and clonal diversity was possibly underestimated. Baseline seropositivity characterized only six AZD1222 recipients.

Between the trimmed V and J ends, which lost 0 bases and 5 bases, there was a span of 12 bases. Germline assignment: CDR1 SGHRS and CDR2 YFSETQ. The CDR3 totals 14 residues. Sequencing used immunoSEQ multiplex PCR; TCRdb keeps in-frame clones, though not all of them. This sample has 150,000 to 200,000 clones, with 90% found just once. Sequencing was performed on peripheral blood, taken on day 0 of AZD1222 vaccination. The TCR sequence derives from an adult in good health. V and J are TRBV5-1 and TRBJ2-7; D call uncertain. CDR3 loop: CASSLGPSGDEQYF. CDR3 bases: TGCGCCAGCAGCTTGGGACCCTCAGGCGACGAGCAGTACTTC.